This TCR beta chain was sequenced for a study of a mutant IDH1 vaccine in newly diagnosed glioma. In the study overall: All eight of the vaccinations patients received fell in weeks 1, 3, 5, 7, 11, 15, 19 and 23. Prior therapy was radiotherapy, temozolomide, or both; most received both.

This CDR3 is built from 12 residues. The V and J ends lost 2 bases and 0 bases respectively, with 2 bases between them. Per germline, CDR1 SGHTA and CDR2 FQGNSA. Profiling relied on immunoSEQ multiplex PCR, and the TCRdb table lists in-frame clones only, not all of them. The sample lists tens of thousands of clones, roughly 80% occurring once. This clone was recorded at least ten times. Its specificity is not known. The time point: week 11, during vaccination. Each dose delivered 300 ug of mutant IDH1 20-mer peptide subcutaneously with imiquimod. Every donor had a new WHO grade 3 or 4 astrocytoma that was IDH1-mutant, with loss of nuclear ATRX.

The receptor's source is a man aged 50 to 60 with glioma. Source: PBMCs, taken from a glioma patient whose treatment included an IDH1 peptide vaccine. The gene calls are TRBV7-2 and TRBJ2-7, with D uncertain. The CDR3 nucleotides read TGTGCCAGCAGCTTATCCTCCTACGAGCAGTACTTC. It yields the protein CASSLSSYEQYF.